Below are 16 T cell receptor beta chains sequenced from a single sample in a study of shared clonotypes between healthy human individuals. Sequencing was performed with immunoSEQ multiplex PCR; in TCRdb, only in-frame clones are kept and a portion is missing. In the table there are some 2 million clones, approximately 94% of which are singletons. Positively selected for CCR7, the CD45RO-negative cells used as naive CD8 cells excluded terminally differentiated effector memory CD45RA+ cells. The sequenced material came from naive CD8+ T cells sorted from blood. The receptors were sampled from a man younger than 35 in good health.

This rearrangement joins TRBV2 to TRBJ2-3; 7 nucleotides agree with TRBD2. After removal of 10 bases from V and 4 bases from J, the junction contained 14 bases not matched to a gene. The CDR3 sequence is 15 residues long. Germline CDR1 reads SNHLY; CDR2 reads FYNNEI. The CDR3 nucleotides are TGTGCCATTCTACCGGGGACTACCATGGCAGATACGCAGTATTTT. Translation gives CAILPGTTMADTQYF.

The chain has TRBV18 and TRBJ1-1; TRBD1 matches 9 bases. The germline CDR1 and CDR2 sequences are KGHSH and LQKENI. The CDR3 is 12 amino acids. The junction had 5 bases not matched to a gene; V was cut back by 8 bases and J by 7 bases. The CDR3: CASRTGDREAFF. The CDR3 bases are TGTGCCAGCCGGACAGGGGATCGTGAAGCTTTCTTT.

J is TRBJ2-1 and V is TRBV30; D ambiguous. V was clipped by 0 bases and J by 8 bases, with 8 bases between them. From germline, CDR1 is GTSNPN and CDR2 SVGIG (reference sequence). The CDR3 sequence is 12 residues long. The CDR3, as DNA: TGTGCCTGGAGTGTACCCGACTATGAGCAGTTCTTC. Amino acids: CAWSVPDYEQFF.

The V call is TRBV5-6, the J call TRBJ2-7, with 8 nucleotides matching TRBD1. The CDR3 is made up of 12 amino acids. The germline gives CDR1 SGHDT, CDR2 YYEEEE. V was pared by 5 bases and J by 5 bases, with 3 bases of the junction left unmatched. CDR3 DNA: TGTGCCAGCAGGGACAGGGTGAACGAGCAGTACTTC. Its translation is CASRDRVNEQYF.

The chain joins TRBV4-1 to TRBJ2-7; D is unresolved. This CDR3 is 13 amino acids long. Germline CDR1 and CDR2: MGHRA and YSYEKL. Trimming left V 1 base short and J 5 bases short, with 9 bases between. CDR3 DNA: TGCGCCAGCAGCCAAGTAGGGTCCCACGAGCAGTACTTC. Protein product: CASSQVGSHEQYF.

V and J are TRBV27 and TRBJ2-2; 7 bases are shared with TRBD1. Unmatched junction bases numbered 7, after V lost 8 bases and J lost 4 bases. The CDR3 is 14 residues long. Germline CDR1 is MNHEY and CDR2 is SMNVEV (reference sequence). CDR3 residues: CASAEGARTGELFF. The DNA of the CDR3 is TGTGCCAGCGCCGAGGGGGCGCGCACCGGGGAGCTGTTTTTT.

The chain employs TRBV5-6 and TRBJ2-7; D is perhaps TRBD1 (5 bases). Germline V gives CDR1 SGHDT, CDR2 YYEEEE. Trimming stripped 4 bases from V and 4 bases from J, with 21 bases between. The CDR3 totals 16 residues. CDR3 nucleotides: TGTGCCAGCAGCCCCGCTTTCCAGGGAAATCTTTACGAGCAGTACTTC. It specifies CASSPAFQGNLYEQYF.

The chain joins TRBV7-6 to TRBJ2-7; 9 bases align to TRBD1. There are 16 residues in the CDR3. Trimming at V came to 1 base and at J to 5 bases, leaving 9 bases not matched to a gene. CDR1 SGHVS and CDR2 FNYEAQ come from the germline V gene. CDR3 coding DNA: TGTGCCAGCAGCTTAGGGGGTGGGACAGGGAGGAACGAGCAGTACTTC. Its translation: CASSLGGGTGRNEQYF.

The V call is TRBV7-8, the J call TRBJ2-7; TRBD1 might be the D (5 bases). The V end was cut by 0 bases, the J end by 3 bases, with 15 bases between. The CDR3 covers 16 residues. Germline V gene data show CDR1 as SGHVS and CDR2 as FQNEAQ. DNA of the CDR3: TGTGCCAGCAGCTTAGCGGGCCAGGGCGGCCACTACGAGCAGTACTTC. It translates to CASSLAGQGGHYEQYF. Filled out from reference TRBV7-8 and TRBJ2-7, the complete variable domain reads GAGVSQSPRYKVAKRGQDVALRCDPISGHVSLFWYQQALGQGPEFLTYFQNEAQLDKSGLPSDRFFAERPEGSVSTLKIQRTQQEDSAVYLCASSLAGQGGHYEQYFGPGTRLTVT.

Regarding this clone: At one end the junction does not follow the germline gene, possibly because of a read error. The chain joins TRBV11-2 to TRBJ2-7; 11 bases align to TRBD1. The CDR3 has 15 residues. Looked up from germline, CDR1 is SGHAT and CDR2 is FQNNGV. The CDR3 reads CASSLDQGDRGNIRF. The CDR3 nucleotides are TGTGCCAGCAGCTTAGATCAAGGGGACAGGGGGAATATCCGCTTC.

This clone was seen just once. J is TRBJ2-1 and V is TRBV30, with 10 bases that match TRBD2. Germline V CDR1 and CDR2: GTSNPN, SVGIG (reference sequence). Trimming at V came to 0 bases and at J to 6 bases, leaving 11 bases not matched to a gene. The CDR3 contains 17 residues. The CDR3 is CAWSVREREGQGNEQFF. The CDR3 DNA sequence: TGTGCCTGGAGTGTACGGGAGCGGGAGGGCCAGGGCAATGAGCAGTTCTTC.

The chain joins TRBV5-1 to TRBJ2-3; no clear D gene. Trimming shortened V by 5 bases and J by 2 bases, and 18 bases separated the two germline ends. The length of the CDR3 is 16 residues. CDR1 is SGHRS, CDR2 YFSETQ, per germline. CDR3 sequence (DNA): TGCGCCAGCAGTGAGGACGGCGGCCTAATCACAGATACGCAGTATTTT. It translates to CASSEDGGLITDTQYF.

This clone has a single count. The chain recombines TRBV13 with TRBJ1-1; TRBD1 agrees at 11 bases. V lost 3 bases, J lost 5 bases, and 5 bases stayed unmatched. Germline CDR1 PRHDT, CDR2 FYEKMQ (reference sequence). There are 15 residues in the CDR3. CDR3 nucleotides: TGTGCCAGCAGCTTCAAGGGACAGGGGGGAACTGAAGCTTTCTTT. Protein sequence: CASSFKGQGGTEAFF.

This sequence joins TRBV28 and TRBJ2-5; tentative D call: TRBD1 (5 bases). Germline V gene data show CDR1 as MDHEN and CDR2 as SYDVKM. The CDR3 is 14 amino acids. Trimming left V 4 bases short and J 0 bases short, with 9 bases between. As DNA, the CDR3 is TGTGCCAGCAGTTACAGGTGGTACCAAGAGACCCAGTACTTC. As protein: CASSYRWYQETQYF.

This clone appeared once. The J gene is TRBJ1-2, the V gene TRBV30, with D unresolved. CDR1 and CDR2 from the germline V gene are GTSNPN and SVGIG (reference sequence). This CDR3 comprises 12 residues. V was clipped by 0 bases and J by 7 bases, with 9 bases between them. The CDR3 sequence is CAWSVSGSGYTF. In nucleotides, the CDR3 is TGTGCCTGGAGTGTGTCCGGGAGTGGCTACACCTTC.

Details on this clone: Other DNA sequences in the sample encode the same CDR3. This rearrangement joins TRBV28 to TRBJ2-3, with TRBD2 matching over 11 bases. The CDR3 is 15 amino acids. Germline CDR1 MDHEN, CDR2 SYDVKM. V dropped 2 bases and J dropped 6; count of bases not matched to a gene: 4. The CDR3 spells CASSLLAGGADTQYF. The CDR3 coding sequence is TGTGCCAGCAGTTTACTAGCGGGGGGAGCTGATACGCAGTATTTT.